What follows describes a single T cell receptor (beta chain). These data come from a study of T cell changes during pregnancy in multiple sclerosis. Germline lookup yields CDR1 SGHRS and CDR2 YFSETQ. The CDR3 is made up of 14 amino acids. V was clipped by 7 bases and J by 4 bases; unmatched bases: 10. Profiling relied on immunoSEQ multiplex PCR, and the TCRdb table lists in-frame clones only, not all of them. The sample comprises 100,000 or so clones, over 85% of which are singletons, and roughly 4% rests with the top ten. The chain uses TRBV5-1 and TRBJ2-5; 7 bases line up with TRBD2. Here the sequenced sample was peripheral blood, taken in the first trimester of pregnancy. This sequence was found in a female donor with multiple sclerosis, enrolled in a pregnancy study. The CDR3: CASSGGDQAETQYF. The DNA of the CDR3 is TGCGCCAGCTCGGGGGGTGACCAGGCAGAGACCCAGTACTTC.